The rows below give T cell receptor beta chains drawn from one sample of a study of Tregs in tolerant kidney transplant recipients. Using immunoSEQ multiplex PCR, the repertoire was profiled, and TCRdb retains in-frame clones only, with some absent. Of fewer than 20,000 clones listed, around 60% are singletons. The antigens for these receptors are not known. The sample was Tregs from blood cultured with allogeneic cells. The receptors stem from a human donor in good health. Each CDR3 is given with its conserved first and last residue. Fields, in order: D gene, clone size, J gene, V gene, CDR3 DNA, CDR3 protein. D genes are given only for firm matches. Expanded clones get a size class; other rows say once, few or many, or leave the size out.

.,.,TRBJ2-1,TRBV7-3,TGTGCCAGCAGCTCCCAGGGGGGGTCCTACAATGAGCAGTTCTTC,CASSSQGGSYNEQFF
.,medium-sized,TRBJ2-3,TRBV7-9,TGTGCCAGCAGCTACAACCGAGGGACGGATACGCAGTATTTT,CASSYNRGTDTQYF
TRBD2,once,TRBJ2-4,TRBV5-1,TGCGCCAGCAGCTTGGAATACAGCGGGGCCATTCAGTACTTC,CASSLEYSGAIQYF
.,.,TRBJ2-2,TRBV18,TGTGCCAGCTCTCAGAGGACAGTGGGCGGGGAGCTGTTTTTT,CASSQRTVGGELFF
TRBD2,few,TRBJ2-1,TRBV7-9,TGTGCCAGCAGCTTAGGGCCAGGGAGCGGGAGAAAGGACAATGAGCAGTTCTTC,CASSLGPGSGRKDNEQFF
TRBD1,.,TRBJ1-4,TRBV5-1,TGCGCCAGCAGCTTGGAGGGACAGGGGAATGAAAAACTGTTTTTT,CASSLEGQGNEKLFF
TRBD2,.,TRBJ2-3,TRBV7-9,TGTGCCAGCAGCTTAGGGGCGGGAGTCACAGATACGCAGTATTTT,CASSLGAGVTDTQYF
.,.,TRBJ1-5,TRBV6-6,TGTGCCAGCAGTTACCCAGGTTGGCCCCAGCATTTT,CASSYPGWPQHF
.,.,TRBJ1-5,TRBV21-1,TGTGCCAGCAGCAAAGAAGTTGCGTCAGACCAGCCCCAGCATTTT,CASSKEVASDQPQHF
.,.,TRBJ1-4,TRBV9,TGTGCCAGCAGCGTTTCTCCCCACAGCCCTGAAAAACTGTTTTTT,CASSVSPHSPEKLFF
.,medium-sized,TRBJ2-7,TRBV30,TGTGCCTGGGGGAGCGGAGGAGGACTCTACGAGCAGTACTTC,CAWGSGGGLYEQYF
.,few,TRBJ2-5,TRBV4-2,TGTGCCAGCAGAAGTGGAAACTCTCGAGAGACCCAGTACTTC,CASRSGNSRETQYF
TRBD1,few,TRBJ2-7,TRBV30,TGTGCCTGGAGCACAGGGGTATACGAGCAGTACTTC,CAWSTGVYEQYF
.,.,TRBJ1-2,TRBV7-9,TGTGCCAGCAGCTTAGGGAGCTGGTCGGGTGGCTACACCTTC,CASSLGSWSGGYTF
TRBD2,.,TRBJ2-1,TRBV2,TGTGCCAGCAGGGGTTGGACTAGCGGGAGAAGCAATGAGCAGTTCTTC,CASRGWTSGRSNEQFF
.,medium-sized,TRBJ1-6,TRBV27,TGTGCCAGCAGTTTAAATTTGGCCTCTCGAACACCCCTCCACTTT,CASSLNLASRTPLHF
TRBD1,.,TRBJ1-4,TRBV7-6,TGTGCCAGCAGCTTACGGGTTCCGGGACAGGCTAATGAAAAACTGTTTTTT,CASSLRVPGQANEKLFF
.,.,TRBJ2-1,TRBV15,TGTGCCACCAGCAGAGAGCCAGGCGCATCTCCGTTCTTC,CATSREPGASPFF
TRBD1,once,TRBJ1-5,TRBV7-2,TGTGCCAGCAGCCTCGACAGGGGCGACAATCAGCCCCAGCATTTT,CASSLDRGDNQPQHF
.,.,TRBJ1-2,TRBV5-8,TGTGCCAGCAGCCAAGACCCAGGAGGGGGCTACACCTTC,CASSQDPGGGYTF
.,once,TRBJ2-7,TRBV4-2,TGTGCCAGCAGCTTGGTTGTCTACGAGCAGTACTTC,CASSLVVYEQYF
.,few,TRBJ2-5,TRBV7-7,TGTGCCAGCAGCCTACAAAGGGGGGGGGAAGAGACCCAGTACTTC,CASSLQRGGEETQYF
.,.,TRBJ2-4,TRBV21-1,TGTGCCAGCAGCAACAGGAACCTAGCCAAAAACATTCAGTACTTC,CASSNRNLAKNIQYF
.,.,TRBJ1-2,TRBV5-8,TGTGCCAGCAGCTTGGTCGGCTCCGATGGCTACACCTTC,CASSLVGSDGYTF
.,.,TRBJ1-1,TRBV6-5,TGTGCCAGCCTCCGGGGTCACGAGACTGAAGCTTTCTTT,CASLRGHETEAFF
.,few,TRBJ1-6,TRBV4-1,TGCGCCAGCAGCCAAGGAGGGTTGACAGTGGGCAGTTCACCCCTCCACTTT,CASSQGGLTVGSSPLHF
.,.,TRBJ1-2,TRBV19,TGTGCCAGTAGGACATGGACTGGCCGTAACTATGGCTACACCTTC,CASRTWTGRNYGYTF
.,.,TRBJ1-5,TRBV27,TGTGCCAGCAGTACCTTAATTTGGGCCCGGCGGGGCAATCAGCCCCAGCATTTT,CASSTLIWARRGNQPQHF
TRBD1,.,TRBJ1-2,TRBV5-4,TGTGCCAGCAGCTTGTCATATAGACAGGGAGCAGACTATGGCTACACCTTC,CASSLSYRQGADYGYTF
TRBD2,.,TRBJ2-5,TRBV6-5,TGTGCCAGCGGGAGGGCACAAGAGACCCAGTACTTC,CASGRAQETQYF
.,large,TRBJ2-7,TRBV7-2,TGTGCCAGCAGCTTCAGTAGGTCTTACGAGCAGTACTTC,CASSFSRSYEQYF
.,once,TRBJ2-7,TRBV28,TGTGCCAGCAGTCCCTACATAGTAGGCGCCTACGAGCAGTACTTC,CASSPYIVGAYEQYF
TRBD1,medium-sized,TRBJ1-1,TRBV5-1,TGCGCCAGCAGCATGACAGGGGGGAACACTGAAGCTTTCTTT,CASSMTGGNTEAFF
.,.,TRBJ2-1,TRBV5-6,TGTGCCAGCAGCCGAAACTACAATGAGCAGTTCTTC,CASSRNYNEQFF
.,medium-sized,TRBJ1-2,TRBV30,TGTGCCTGGACCCGTACTAACTATGGCTACACCTTC,CAWTRTNYGYTF
TRBD2,.,TRBJ2-2,TRBV30,TGTGCCTGGAGGAAGGGACTAACCACCGGGGAGCTGTTTTTT,CAWRKGLTTGELFF
.,many,TRBJ2-2,TRBV28,TGTGCCAGCAGTCCAGGGGCGGGCGGGGAGCTGTTTTTT,CASSPGAGGELFF
.,.,TRBJ2-2,TRBV27,TGTGCCAGCAGTTTACAGGGGAGAGCCGGGGAGCTGTTTTTT,CASSLQGRAGELFF
.,once,TRBJ2-1,TRBV4-2,TGTGCCAGCAGCCAAGAGGAGGGCCAGAGACAGTTCTTC,CASSQEEGQRQFF
TRBD2,few,TRBJ2-3,TRBV11-3,TGTGCCAGCAGCTTAAGAGGGACTAGGCACACAGATACGCAGTATTTT,CASSLRGTRHTDTQYF
.,many,TRBJ2-2,TRBV5-4,TGTGCCAGCAGCGGAACACAGGGTTTGCACACCGGGGAGCTGTTTTTT,CASSGTQGLHTGELFF
TRBD1,.,TRBJ2-5,TRBV20-1,TGCAGTTTTGACAGGGGAGAGACCCAGTACTTC,CSFDRGETQYF
.,.,TRBJ1-2,TRBV6-6,TGTGCCAGCACCCAGGGGTTCTATGGCTACACCTTC,CASTQGFYGYTF
TRBD2,few,TRBJ2-3,TRBV7-2,TGTGCCAGCAGCTTAATGGCCAGCGGGAGTAGAGCAGATACGCAGTATTTT,CASSLMASGSRADTQYF
.,.,TRBJ2-3,TRBV9,TGTGCCAGCAGCGTAGCCGGAGATACGCAGTATTTT,CASSVAGDTQYF
TRBD1,few,TRBJ1-2,TRBV11-2,TGTGCCAGCAGTAGCCCGGACAGGGGCTTCTATGGCTACACCTTC,CASSSPDRGFYGYTF
TRBD1,medium-sized,TRBJ1-2,TRBV16,TGTGCCAGCAGTAACAGGGGGCGCACACCTAACTATGGCTACACCTTC,CASSNRGRTPNYGYTF
.,once,TRBJ2-1,TRBV19,TGTGCCAGTAGTATGGGTGGGCGCAATGAGCAGTTCTTC,CASSMGGRNEQFF
TRBD1,.,TRBJ1-1,TRBV5-1,TGCGCCAGCAGCTTTAATCTAGGACAGGGGGGGCAATTGAGAACTGAAGCTTTCTTT,CASSFNLGQGGQLRTEAFF
.,few,TRBJ2-5,TRBV20-1,TGCAGTGCTACCAACCCCCGGGACCAGTACTTC,CSATNPRDQYF
TRBD1,.,TRBJ2-5,TRBV6-5,TGTGCCAGCAGTTACCGGACAGGGGGGGTAGAGACCCAGTACTTC,CASSYRTGGVETQYF
.,.,TRBJ2-3,TRBV6-5,TGTGCCAGCAGTCCCCAGGGGCCCGGGGATACGCAGTATTTT,CASSPQGPGDTQYF
TRBD1,.,TRBJ2-7,TRBV6-5,TGTGCCAGCAGTACAGACAGGGGGGCCCACGAGCAGTACTTC,CASSTDRGAHEQYF
.,.,TRBJ2-2,TRBV7-2,TGTGCCAGCAGCCTCGGACAAATCCCCGGGGAGCTGTTTTTT,CASSLGQIPGELFF
.,many,TRBJ2-5,TRBV27,TGTGCCAGCAGTTTATGGCCCAGGGGACGAGAGACCCAGTACTTC,CASSLWPRGRETQYF
.,.,TRBJ2-3,TRBV11-3,TGTGCCAGCAGCCCCTCAGGGGATACGCAGTATTTT,CASSPSGDTQYF